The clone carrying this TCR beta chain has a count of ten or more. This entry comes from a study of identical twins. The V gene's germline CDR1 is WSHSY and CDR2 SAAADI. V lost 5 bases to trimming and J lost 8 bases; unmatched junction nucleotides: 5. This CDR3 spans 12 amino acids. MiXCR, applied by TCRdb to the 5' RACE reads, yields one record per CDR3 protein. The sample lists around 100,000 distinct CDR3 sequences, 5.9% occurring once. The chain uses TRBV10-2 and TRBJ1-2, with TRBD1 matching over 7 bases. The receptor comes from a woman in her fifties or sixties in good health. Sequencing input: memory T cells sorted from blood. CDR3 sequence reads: CASSPQGGGYTF. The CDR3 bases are TGCGCCAGCAGTCCGCAGGGGGGGGGCTACACCTTC.